This is a list of T cell receptor beta chains from one sample in a study of T cells in Graves' hyperthyroidism and ophthalmopathy. TCRdb recomputed calls from the multiplex PCR reads with MiXCR, one row per CDR3 protein. The data contain about 610,000 distinct CDR3 sequences, approximately 44% of them seen just once; the ten biggest clones take up roughly 7.7%. Input material: peripheral blood or thyroid tissue (not recorded which). Source of these receptors: a woman aged 18-29 years with Graves' hyperthyroidism. CDR3s include the opening cysteine and the closing phenylalanine or tryptophan. A D gene is named only where the DNA matches it firmly. Clone size is given for some rows only: seen once, a few or many times, or a class if the clone is expanded.

CDR3 DNA: TGCAGCGTTAACGGACAGGGGGGGCAGCCCCAGCATTTT; CDR3 protein: CSVNGQGGQPQHF; D gene: TRBD1; J gene: TRBJ1-5; V gene: TRBV29-1; clone size: few
CDR3 DNA: TGCAGCGTTGACGGACCTGGGGAGGGAGGCTACACCTTC; CDR3 protein: CSVDGPGEGGYTF; D gene: .; J gene: TRBJ1-2; V gene: TRBV29-1; clone size: once
CDR3 DNA: TGTGCCAGTAGTAGCGGGGAGTTGGACACTGAAGCTTTCTTT; CDR3 protein: CASSSGELDTEAFF; D gene: .; J gene: TRBJ1-1; V gene: TRBV19; clone size: .
CDR3 DNA: TGTGCCAGCAGGGTGGAAAGGGGCGGGGAGCTGTTTTTT; CDR3 protein: CASRVERGGELFF; D gene: .; J gene: TRBJ2-2; V gene: TRBV2; clone size: .
CDR3 DNA: TGCAGCGCCGAACCCCAGGCAGATACGCAGTATTTT; CDR3 protein: CSAEPQADTQYF; D gene: .; J gene: TRBJ2-3; V gene: TRBV29-1; clone size: many
CDR3 DNA: TGTGCCAGCAGTGCGGAGAGCGGGATTGACAATGAGCAGTACTTC; CDR3 protein: CASSAESGIDNEQYF; D gene: TRBD2; J gene: TRBJ2-7; V gene: TRBV7-2; clone size: .
CDR3 DNA: TGCAGTGCTAGAGGTGGGGTCAATCAGCCCCAGCATTTT; CDR3 protein: CSARGGVNQPQHF; D gene: .; J gene: TRBJ1-5; V gene: TRBV20-1; clone size: many
CDR3 DNA: TGCAGCGTTACAGGGGTGAACTACAATGAGCAGTTCTTC; CDR3 protein: CSVTGVNYNEQFF; D gene: TRBD1; J gene: TRBJ2-1; V gene: TRBV29-1; clone size: .
CDR3 DNA: TGCAGTGCGGGGACTCAGCCCCAGCATTTT; CDR3 protein: CSAGTQPQHF; D gene: .; J gene: TRBJ1-5; V gene: TRBV20-1; clone size: .
CDR3 DNA: TGCAGTGCTAGAGTCGGACTAGCGGGTGGCTACGAGCAGTACTTC; CDR3 protein: CSARVGLAGGYEQYF; D gene: TRBD2; J gene: TRBJ2-7; V gene: TRBV20-1; clone size: many
CDR3 DNA: TGTGCCATCAGTGAGCCCCGGGGGTTGAGCTACACCTTC; CDR3 protein: CAISEPRGLSYTF; D gene: .; J gene: TRBJ1-2; V gene: TRBV7-2; clone size: few
CDR3 DNA: TGTGCCAGTGGCACGCCTCGAACTAATGAAAAACTGTTTTTT; CDR3 protein: CASGTPRTNEKLFF; D gene: .; J gene: TRBJ1-4; V gene: TRBV19; clone size: many
CDR3 DNA: TGTGCCACTCGACAGCGCAACACTGAAGCTTTCTTT; CDR3 protein: CATRQRNTEAFF; D gene: .; J gene: TRBJ1-1; V gene: TRBV2; clone size: many
CDR3 DNA: TGTGCCAGCAGTTCGACAGGGGTTGTTGCCGGGGAGCTGTTTTTT; CDR3 protein: CASSSTGVVAGELFF; D gene: TRBD1; J gene: TRBJ2-2; V gene: TRBV12-3/TRBV12-4; clone size: .
CDR3 DNA: TGTGCCAGCGGCTTGGTAGCGGGGCACGGGGAGCTGTTTTTT; CDR3 protein: CASGLVAGHGELFF; D gene: TRBD2; J gene: TRBJ2-2; V gene: TRBV7-3; clone size: .
CDR3 DNA: TGTGCCAGCAGCTTGGCCGGGACGGGAACCTATGGCTACACCTTC; CDR3 protein: CASSLAGTGTYGYTF; D gene: .; J gene: TRBJ1-2; V gene: TRBV7-6; clone size: few
CDR3 DNA: TGTGCCACCAGTGACTCTGGACAGCTGTTTTTT; CDR3 protein: CATSDSGQLFF; D gene: .; J gene: TRBJ2-2; V gene: TRBV24-1; clone size: .
CDR3 DNA: TGCAGTGCTACCATCACTAGCGGGGTGGATGGCTACACCTTC; CDR3 protein: CSATITSGVDGYTF; D gene: .; J gene: TRBJ1-2; V gene: TRBV20-1; clone size: .
CDR3 DNA: TGTGCCAGCAGCCAAACAGACCCCTATGGCTACACCTTC; CDR3 protein: CASSQTDPYGYTF; D gene: .; J gene: TRBJ1-2; V gene: TRBV11-3; clone size: many
CDR3 DNA: TGTGCCAGCGCTCCTCCGGGGGGCCCCCAAAATGGCTACACCTTC; CDR3 protein: CASAPPGGPQNGYTF; D gene: .; J gene: TRBJ1-2; V gene: TRBV27; clone size: few
CDR3 DNA: TGTGCCAGCAGTTACTCGGCAGTGAGGTACGAGCAGTACTTC; CDR3 protein: CASSYSAVRYEQYF; D gene: .; J gene: TRBJ2-7; V gene: TRBV6-5; clone size: many
CDR3 DNA: TGCGCCAGCAGTGGAGTTTGGTTCTACGAGCAGTACTTC; CDR3 protein: CASSGVWFYEQYF; D gene: .; J gene: TRBJ2-7; V gene: TRBV10-1; clone size: .
CDR3 DNA: TGTGCCAGCAGTGATACAGGACTAGCGGGATACAACGAGCAGTACTTC; CDR3 protein: CASSDTGLAGYNEQYF; D gene: TRBD2; J gene: TRBJ2-7; V gene: TRBV25-1; clone size: .
CDR3 DNA: TGTGCCAGCAGTTACTCCCGCGGAGGGGATGGCTACACCTTC; CDR3 protein: CASSYSRGGDGYTF; D gene: .; J gene: TRBJ1-2; V gene: TRBV6-6; clone size: .
CDR3 DNA: TGTGCCAGCAGTTACCGCAGCGGACAGCCCCAGCATTTT; CDR3 protein: CASSYRSGQPQHF; D gene: .; J gene: TRBJ1-5; V gene: TRBV6-6; clone size: .
CDR3 DNA: TGTGCCAGCAGCCAAGGGGCAGGGTTAAGGTACACTGAAGCTTTCTTT; CDR3 protein: CASSQGAGLRYTEAFF; D gene: .; J gene: TRBJ1-1; V gene: TRBV3-1; clone size: many
CDR3 DNA: TGTGCCAGCAGTTACTCGCACAGGGGGCGGAATGAGCAGTTCTTC; CDR3 protein: CASSYSHRGRNEQFF; D gene: TRBD1; J gene: TRBJ2-1; V gene: TRBV6-5; clone size: .
CDR3 DNA: TGTGCCAGCAGCTTGGTCGAGGGCAGGGAGACCCAGTACTTC; CDR3 protein: CASSLVEGRETQYF; D gene: .; J gene: TRBJ2-5; V gene: TRBV7-9; clone size: .
CDR3 DNA: TGCAGTGCTAGAGATCCGACCGTCGGAGTCGAGCAGTACTTC; CDR3 protein: CSARDPTVGVEQYF; D gene: .; J gene: TRBJ2-7; V gene: TRBV20-1; clone size: many
CDR3 DNA: TGTGCCAGCAGAAACGACAGGGGTGTACGTGAAGCTTTCTTT; CDR3 protein: CASRNDRGVREAFF; D gene: TRBD1; J gene: TRBJ1-1; V gene: TRBV6-5; clone size: many
CDR3 DNA: TGTGCCAGCAGCTCCCGGGGCGGGGGCGAGCAGTACTTC; CDR3 protein: CASSSRGGGEQYF; D gene: TRBD2; J gene: TRBJ2-7; V gene: TRBV7-8; clone size: .